Listed below are T cell receptor beta chains from one sample, sequenced in a study of spatial heterogeneity in lung cancer. From the 5' RACE reads, TCRdb called clonotypes with MiXCR, one entry per CDR3 protein. The profile shows 30,000 or so distinct CDR3 sequences, about 8.8% of them singletons. The material was PBMCs, obtained at surgery. The receptors derive from a female donor with early-stage non-small cell lung cancer. Each CDR3 is given with its conserved first and last residue. Not every row has a clone size; where given, it reads once, few, many or a size class.

size	V	J	length	CDR3
many	TRBV28	TRBJ2-5	14	CASSQGLTQETQYF
many	TRBV11-2	TRBJ2-5	15	CASSFWGNIQETQYF
many	TRBV20-1	TRBJ1-1	15	CSAQEARAPGAEAFF
many	TRBV27	TRBJ2-1	14	CASSPNRDYNEQFF
.	TRBV12-3/TRBV12-4	TRBJ2-7	14	CASSGTMSSYEQYF
.	TRBV5-1	TRBJ2-7	11	CASSSNYEQYF
medium-sized	TRBV12-3/TRBV12-4	TRBJ1-2	13	CASSFSRGDGYTF
.	TRBV4-2	TRBJ2-3	17	CASSQSGTGGAGDTQYF
many	TRBV27	TRBJ1-4	15	CASRQGIRTNEKLFF
.	TRBV7-9	TRBJ2-5	11	CASTVQETQYF
many	TRBV7-9	TRBJ2-6	15	CASSAPEPGANVLTF
many	TRBV29-1	TRBJ1-1	13	CSVEGDRGTEAFF
many	TRBV20-1	TRBJ2-1	14	CSARVNSWGNEQFF
many	TRBV15	TRBJ2-4	17	CATSVEPPDLAKNIQYF
medium-sized	TRBV6-4	TRBJ2-2	15	CASSDGSTDTGELFF
few	TRBV7-9	TRBJ2-3	13	CASSQVITDTQYF
few	TRBV7-9	TRBJ2-5	14	CASRPGRAVETQYF
.	TRBV7-9	TRBJ2-1	14	CASRTSGSYNEQFF
many	TRBV7-2	TRBJ2-6	15	CASSLQNSGANVLTF
once	TRBV12-3/TRBV12-4	TRBJ1-1	13	CANLRAGYTEAFF
few	TRBV9	TRBJ1-5	14	CASSVSSRDLPQHF